These 5 T cell receptor beta chains were all obtained from the same sample, sequenced in a study of PD-1 and CTLA-4 blockade in melanoma. The table came from immunoSEQ multiplex PCR; TCRdb's copy has only in-frame clones and leaves some out. The sample includes more than 25,000 clones, 70% to 90% of them seen just once. Sequenced material: CD8+ T cells from peripheral blood, taken before anti-PD-1 treatment. Receptors were obtained from a human donor with melanoma.

This rearrangement joins TRBV29-1 to TRBJ2-7; the D gene is possibly TRBD2 (5 bases). This CDR3 comprises 12 residues. Germline V gene sequence: CDR1 SQVTM, CDR2 ANQGSEA. Trimming cost V 5 bases and J 4 bases, with 12 bases left between them. The CDR3 coding sequence is TGCAGCGTTTCTCCAGGCGGGTACGAGCAGTACTTC. Translated: CSVSPGGYEQYF.

The chain uses TRBV15 and TRBJ2-1; possibly TRBD2 for D (6 bases). V lost 8 bases and J lost 3, with 11 bases in between. CDR3 length equals 13 residues. Germline CDR1 and CDR2: LNHNV and YYDKDF (reference sequence). The CDR3 DNA follows: TGTGCCACCGGGCGGGATAGCTACAATGAGCAGTTCTTC. The encoded protein is CATGRDSYNEQFF.

The chain links TRBV3-1 (or the pseudogene TRBV3-2) to TRBJ2-7; tentatively, D is TRBD1 or TRBD2 (5 bases each). Per germline, CDR1 LGHDT and CDR2 YNNKEL (reference sequence). The CDR3 length is 16 residues. V dropped 3 bases and J dropped 0 bases, with 15 bases sitting between them. In nucleotides, the CDR3 is TGTGCCAGCAGCCATTCCAGGGAGCGGCCCTCCTACGAGCAGTACTTC. It codes for CASSHSRERPSYEQYF.

This clone was recorded once. The chain combines TRBV5-6 with TRBJ2-7; D is undetermined. Germline loops: CDR1 SGHDT, CDR2 YYEEEE. V was pared by 5 bases and J by 6 bases, with 12 bases between. The CDR3 has 12 amino acids. In nucleotides, the CDR3 is TGTGCCAGCAGTCCAGTCGGTGGCGAGCAGTACTTC. Translated, it gives CASSPVGGEQYF.

The chain recombines TRBV6-5 with TRBJ2-5; TRBD2 is a possible D gene (6 bases). Germline loops: CDR1 MNHEY, CDR2 SVGAGI. CDR3 size: 14 residues. Trimming stripped 2 bases from V and 4 bases from J, with 11 bases between. The CDR3 nucleotides are TGTGCCAGCAGTTACCGGGGGACGGGAGAGACCCAGTACTTC. This encodes CASSYRGTGETQYF.